A single sample is the source of the 6 T cell receptor beta chains below, sequenced in a study of identifying expanded T cells in peripheral blood. The table came from immunoSEQ multiplex PCR; TCRdb's copy has only in-frame clones and leaves some out. The sample holds about 81,000 clones, about four fifths seen once. Source material: blood. The receptors were gathered from a person aged 18 to 75 in good health.

This clone has only one observation. V usage is TRBV7-8 and J usage is TRBJ1-5; D is possibly TRBD1 (5 bases). Germline V gives CDR1 SGHVS, CDR2 FQNEAQ. Between the trimmed V and J ends, which lost 5 bases and 8 bases, there was a span of 13 bases. The length of the CDR3 is 13 residues. CDR3 loop: CASSIGTDKPQHF. The CDR3 coding sequence is TGTGCCAGCAGCATCGGGACGGACAAGCCCCAGCATTTT.

This chain connects TRBV7-9 to TRBJ2-1; 16 positions match TRBD2. The CDR3 is made up of 16 amino acids. In germline, CDR1 is SEHNR, CDR2 FQNEAQ (reference sequence). The ends lost 2 bases at V and 16 bases at J; junction bases unmatched: 11. This chain's CDR3 is CASSLPGLAGGSSLFF. CDR3 coding DNA: TGTGCCAGCAGCTTACCGGGACTAGCGGGAGGGAGTAGTCTTTTCTTC.

The chain links TRBV4-3 to TRBJ1-6; D perhaps matches TRBD1 (6 bases). The ends were cut back, 0 bases at V and 8 bases at J, with 17 bases in the middle. The CDR3 consists of 17 residues. The germline CDR1 and CDR2 sequences are LGHNA and YSLEER. The CDR3 sequence: CASSQEVTLGADSPLHF. The CDR3 region has the DNA TGCGCCAGCAGCCAAGAAGTTACTCTGGGGGCTGATTCACCCCTCCACTTT.

The rearrangement joins TRBV28 to TRBJ2-5; 8 bases line up with TRBD2. Trimming cost V 6 bases and J 7 bases; bases outside gene matches: 7. Germline V CDR1 and CDR2: MDHEN, SYDVKM. CDR3 length equals 13 residues. CDR3 bases: TGTGCCAGCAGGGGACTAGTCCTCGGGACCCAGTACTTC. It specifies CASRGLVLGTQYF. The complete variable domain, with remaining parts taken from reference TRBV28 and TRBJ2-5, reads DVKVTQSSRYLVKRTGEKVFLECVQDMDHENMFWYRQDPGLGLRLIYFSYDVKMKEKGDIPEGYSVSREKKERFSLILESASTNQTSMYLCASRGLVLGTQYFGPGTRLLVL.

This chain joins TRBV9 and TRBJ1-2; 8 nucleotides line up with TRBD1. Germline V lookup: CDR1 SGDLS, CDR2 YYNGEE. The CDR3 spans 12 residues. V shed 4 bases, J shed 8 bases, and the junction held 4 bases outside the gene matches. CDR3 coding DNA: TGTGCCAGCAGCCCGCGGACAGGGGGCTACACCTTC. It specifies CASSPRTGGYTF.

The rearrangement uses TRBV7-6 and TRBJ1-2; TRBD1 is a possible D gene (6 bases). The CDR3 length is 14 residues. CDR1 and CDR2 from the germline V gene are SGHVS and FNYEAQ. Trimming pared 1 base from V and 7 bases from J, leaving 13 bases between. CDR3 DNA: TGTGCCAGCAGCTTAGACACAGGGTCGGCTGGCTACACCTTC. This gives the protein CASSLDTGSAGYTF. Combining the CDR3 with reference TRBV7-6 and TRBJ1-2 gives the whole variable domain GAGVSQSPRYKVTKRGQDVALRCDPISGHVSLYWYRQALGQGPEFLTYFNYEAQQDKSGLPNDRFSAERPEGSISTLTIQRTEQRDSAMYRCASSLDTGSAGYTFGSGTRLTVV.